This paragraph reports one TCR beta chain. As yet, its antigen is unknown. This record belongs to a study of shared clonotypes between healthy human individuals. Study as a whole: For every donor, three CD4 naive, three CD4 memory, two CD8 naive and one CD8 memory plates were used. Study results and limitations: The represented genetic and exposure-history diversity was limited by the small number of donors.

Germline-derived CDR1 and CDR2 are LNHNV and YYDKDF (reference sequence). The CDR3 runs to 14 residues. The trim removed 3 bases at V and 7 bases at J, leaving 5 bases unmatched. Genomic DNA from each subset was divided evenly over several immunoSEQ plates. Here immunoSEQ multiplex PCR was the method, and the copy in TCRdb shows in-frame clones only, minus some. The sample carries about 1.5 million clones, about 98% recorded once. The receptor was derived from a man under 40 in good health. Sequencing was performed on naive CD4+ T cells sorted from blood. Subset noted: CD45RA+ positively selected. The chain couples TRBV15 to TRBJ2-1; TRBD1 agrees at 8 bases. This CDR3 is CATSSRGRWNEQFF. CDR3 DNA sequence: TGTGCCACCAGCAGCAGGGGGCGGTGGAATGAGCAGTTCTTC.